This TCR beta chain came from a study of blood T cell repertoires in COVID-19. Data came from immunoSEQ multiplex PCR; TCRdb stores just in-frame clones and leaves some out. Of about 180,000 clones listed, more than 75% are singletons. Per germline, CDR1 SGHRS and CDR2 YFSETQ. This CDR3 comprises 14 residues. V was pared by 0 bases and J by 5 bases, with 12 bases between. Sequences were obtained from PBMCs or T cells enriched from blood (not recorded which). The V call is TRBV5-1, the J call TRBJ2-7; D gene ambiguous. The sequence was obtained from a woman in her forties or fifties who had recovered from COVID-19. The CDR3 coding sequence is TGCGCCAGCAGCTTGGGCCAGGTTGACGACGAGCAGTACTTC. As protein: CASSLGQVDDEQYF. The full variable domain, with the rest looked up from reference TRBV5-1 and TRBJ2-7, is KAGVTQTPRYLIKTRGQQVTLSCSPISGHRSVSWYQQTPGQGLQFLFEYFSETQRNKGNFPGRFSGRQFSNSRSEMNVSTLELGDSALYLCASSLGQVDDEQYFGPGTRLTVT.